This T cell receptor (beta chain) is from a study of human versus mouse CDR3 diversity and MHC coevolution. TCRdb's table, derived via immunoSEQ multiplex PCR, lists solely in-frame clones and lacks some. Seen here are tens of thousands of clones, around 94% observed once, and the top ten hold 18%. CDR3 size: 16 residues. Trimming took 4 bases from V and 5 from J; bases not matched to a gene: 8. Germline V gives CDR1 SGHRS, CDR2 YFSETQ. This clone came up a few times. This chain uses TRBV5-1 with TRBJ2-3; 12 bases match TRBD2. This clonotype was obtained from a person in their sixties or seventies in good health. The material sequenced was naive CD4+ T cells from blood. The subset: CD45RO-negative CD62L-positive naive CD4 T cells. The DNA of the CDR3 is TGCGCCAGCAGCGGGGCTAGCGGGAGGGCCCAAGATACGCAGTATTTT. Its protein product is CASSGASGRAQDTQYF.